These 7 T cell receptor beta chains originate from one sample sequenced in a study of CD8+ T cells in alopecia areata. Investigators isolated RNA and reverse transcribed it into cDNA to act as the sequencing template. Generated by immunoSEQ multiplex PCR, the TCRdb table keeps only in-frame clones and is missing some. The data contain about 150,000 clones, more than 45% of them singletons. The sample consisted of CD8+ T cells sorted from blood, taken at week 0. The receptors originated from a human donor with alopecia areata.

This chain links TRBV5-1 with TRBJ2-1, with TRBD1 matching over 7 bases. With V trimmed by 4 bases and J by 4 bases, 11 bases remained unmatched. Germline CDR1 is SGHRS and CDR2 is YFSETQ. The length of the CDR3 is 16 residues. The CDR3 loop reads CASSPPDRSGYNEQFF. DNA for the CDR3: TGCGCCAGCAGCCCCCCGGACAGGTCGGGATACAATGAGCAGTTCTTC.

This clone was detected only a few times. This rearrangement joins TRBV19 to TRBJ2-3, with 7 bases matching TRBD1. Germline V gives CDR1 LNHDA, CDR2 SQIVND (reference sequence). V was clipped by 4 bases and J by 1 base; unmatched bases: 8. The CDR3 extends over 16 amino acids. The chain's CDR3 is CASSTNRGWGTDTQYF. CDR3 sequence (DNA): TGTGCCAGTAGTACTAACAGGGGCTGGGGCACAGATACGCAGTATTTT.

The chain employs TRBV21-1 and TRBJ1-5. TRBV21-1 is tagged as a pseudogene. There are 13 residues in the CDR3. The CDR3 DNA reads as TGTGCCGGCCCGGGACTGGACAATCAGCCCCAGCATTTT. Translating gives CAGPGLDNQPQHF.

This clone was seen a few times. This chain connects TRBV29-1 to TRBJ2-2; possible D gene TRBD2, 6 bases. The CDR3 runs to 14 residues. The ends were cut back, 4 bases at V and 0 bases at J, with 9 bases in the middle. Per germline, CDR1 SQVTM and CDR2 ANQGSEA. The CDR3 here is CSVVGTANTGELFF. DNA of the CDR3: TGCAGCGTTGTCGGGACTGCGAACACCGGGGAGCTGTTTTTT.

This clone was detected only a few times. The CDR3, as DNA: TGTGCCTGGAGTAGGGACCGATCCTACGAGCAGTACTTC. Protein product: CAWSRDRSYEQYF. The chain carries TRBV30 and TRBJ2-7; D is tentatively TRBD1 or TRBD2 (5 bases each). The germline V gene encodes CDR1 GTSNPN and CDR2 SVGIG (reference sequence). V was trimmed by 2 bases and J by 1 base, leaving 9 bases between them. The CDR3 is 13 amino acids.

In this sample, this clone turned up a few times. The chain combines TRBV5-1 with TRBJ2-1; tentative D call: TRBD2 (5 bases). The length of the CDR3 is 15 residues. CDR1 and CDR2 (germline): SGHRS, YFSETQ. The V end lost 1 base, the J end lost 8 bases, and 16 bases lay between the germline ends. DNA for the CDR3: TGCGCCAGCAGCTTGACTGACTATCCTCGGGATGAGCAGTTCTTC. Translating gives CASSLTDYPRDEQFF.

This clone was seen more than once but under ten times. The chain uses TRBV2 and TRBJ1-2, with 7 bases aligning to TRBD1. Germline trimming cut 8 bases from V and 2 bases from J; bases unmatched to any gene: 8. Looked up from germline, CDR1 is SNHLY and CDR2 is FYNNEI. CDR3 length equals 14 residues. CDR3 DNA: TGTGCCAGCGAAACGACAGGGACAAACTATGGCTACACCTTC. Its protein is CASETTGTNYGYTF.